A selection of T cell receptor beta chains follows, all from one sample in a study of blood T cell repertoires in COVID-19. Produced via immunoSEQ multiplex PCR; TCRdb's table is partial and in-frame only. The sample holds around 300,000 clones; roughly 90% are singletons and the top ten take less than 3%. The sequenced sample was peripheral blood. These receptors were obtained from a woman aged 25-40 years with COVID-19, enrolled during active disease. The CDR3 runs from the conserved cysteine through the conserved F or W. D genes are given only for firm matches. Part of the rows lack a size; the others show once, few, many or a class for expanded clones.

abundance	d_gene	v_gene	j_gene	CDR3aa	CDR3nt
-	TRBD1	TRBV19	TRBJ1-5	CASSMAGTGNQPQHF	TGTGCCAGTAGTATGGCCGGGACAGGGAATCAGCCCCAGCATTTT
-	TRBD1	TRBV18	TRBJ1-5	CASSPNTGAVGNQPQHF	TGTGCCAGCTCACCAAATACAGGGGCGGTGGGCAATCAGCCCCAGCATTTT
-	TRBD1	TRBV3-1/TRBV3-2	TRBJ1-2	CASSPTGQGYGYTF	TGTGCCAGCAGCCCTACGGGACAGGGCTATGGCTACACCTTC
-	-	TRBV6-5	TRBJ1-5	CASNRRDGGAQPQHF	TGTGCCAGCAACCGAAGGGATGGGGGCGCACAGCCCCAGCATTTT
-	TRBD1	TRBV2	TRBJ1-2	CASSPGTGGSYGYTF	TGTGCCAGCAGCCCCGGGACAGGGGGTTCCTATGGCTACACCTTC
-	-	TRBV19	TRBJ2-5	CASSIATGIRVGTQYF	TGTGCCAGTAGTATAGCAACAGGGATCCGAGTTGGGACCCAGTACTTC
-	TRBD1	TRBV6-5	TRBJ1-1	CASSNRGGYTEAFF	TGTGCCAGCAGTAACAGGGGGGGATACACTGAAGCTTTCTTT
-	-	TRBV28	TRBJ2-5	CASSFFEGQETQYF	TGTGCCAGCAGTTTCTTCGAGGGTCAGGAGACCCAGTACTTC
-	TRBD2	TRBV27	TRBJ2-3	CASQGLALTDTQYF	TGTGCCAGCCAAGGACTAGCGCTCACAGATACGCAGTATTTT
-	TRBD2	TRBV10-1	TRBJ2-1	CASSETSGKYNEQFF	TGCGCCAGCAGTGAGACTAGCGGGAAGTACAATGAGCAGTTCTTC
-	TRBD1	TRBV28	TRBJ1-1	CASSLDRTKAFF	TGTGCCAGCAGCTTGGACAGGACGAAAGCTTTCTTT
-	-	TRBV7-8	TRBJ1-4	CASSFGQTRNEKLFF	TGTGCCAGCAGCTTTGGACAGACGAGGAACGAAAAACTGTTTTTT
-	-	TRBV15	TRBJ2-5	CATSRAQETQYF	TGTGCCACCAGCAGGGCTCAAGAGACCCAGTACTTC
-	-	TRBV3-1/TRBV3-2	TRBJ1-5	CASSQDPEVVPGNQPQHF	TGTGCCAGCAGCCAAGATCCGGAGGTCGTCCCTGGCAATCAGCCCCAGCATTTT
-	-	TRBV9	TRBJ2-7	CASSVGASPYEQYF	TGTGCCAGCAGCGTAGGGGCCTCCCCCTACGAGCAGTACTTC
many	-	TRBV2	TRBJ2-7	CASSGSYEQYF	TGTGCCAGCAGCGGTTCCTACGAGCAGTACTTC
-	TRBD1	TRBV28	TRBJ1-3	CASSFGTVGNTIYF	TGTGCCAGCAGTTTCGGGACAGTCGGAAACACCATATATTTT
-	-	TRBV7-6	TRBJ2-1	CASSVLRSSYNEQFF	TGTGCCAGCAGCGTTCTGAGGAGCTCCTACAATGAGCAGTTCTTC
-	-	TRBV5-1	TRBJ2-5	CASSWSSRETQYF	TGCGCCAGCAGCTGGAGTAGCCGGGAGACCCAGTACTTC
-	-	TRBV10-3	TRBJ2-2	CAISESNPGTGELFF	TGTGCCATCAGTGAGTCGAATCCGGGAACCGGGGAGCTGTTTTTT
-	-	TRBV20-1	TRBJ1-1	CRTGYDTEAFF	TGCAGAACAGGGTACGACACTGAAGCTTTCTTT
-	-	TRBV6-5	TRBJ1-1	CASSPNLNTEAFF	TGTGCCAGCAGCCCGAACCTAAACACTGAAGCTTTCTTT
-	-	TRBV5-1	TRBJ2-3	CASSLSGYTDTQYF	TGCGCCAGCAGCTTGTCCGGGTACACAGATACGCAGTATTTT
once	TRBD1	TRBV7-9	TRBJ2-3	CASSFGQGEADTQYF	TGTGCCAGCAGCTTTGGACAGGGTGAGGCAGATACGCAGTATTTT
-	TRBD1	TRBV3-1/TRBV3-2	TRBJ1-5	CASSQDGTGAQPQHF	TGTGCCAGCAGCCAAGATGGGACAGGGGCACAGCCCCAGCATTTT
-	-	TRBV6-5	TRBJ1-5	CASRHGGANQPQHF	TGTGCCAGCAGACACGGGGGGGCGAATCAGCCCCAGCATTTT
-	-	TRBV28	TRBJ1-3	CASSPTGINTIYF	TGTGCCAGCAGCCCTACAGGGATAAACACCATATATTTT
-	TRBD1	TRBV29-1	TRBJ1-2	CSVEGITDRAHGYTF	TGCAGCGTTGAAGGTATCACCGACAGGGCTCATGGCTACACCTTC
many	-	TRBV30	TRBJ2-7	CACLIEGLYEQYF	TGTGCCTGCCTAATAGAGGGCCTCTACGAGCAGTACTTC
once	TRBD1	TRBV27	TRBJ1-2	CASSPRTGVNYGYTF	TGTGCCAGCAGTCCCAGGACAGGGGTAAACTATGGCTACACCTTC
-	-	TRBV5-4	TRBJ1-6	CASSLQGIRSPLHF	TGTGCCAGCAGCTTGCAGGGCATCAGGTCACCCCTCCACTTT
few	-	TRBV7-6	TRBJ2-2	CASSLKLIGGTGELFF	TGTGCCAGCAGCTTAAAATTAATTGGGGGGACCGGGGAGCTGTTTTTT
few	TRBD1	TRBV5-5	TRBJ2-1	CASSFPGQGTNEQFF	TGTGCCAGCAGCTTTCCTGGACAGGGTACAAATGAGCAGTTCTTC
-	-	TRBV6-1	TRBJ1-3	CASSERDSGNTIYF	TGTGCCAGCAGTGAACGGGACTCTGGAAACACCATATATTTT
-	TRBD2	TRBV10-3	TRBJ2-1	CAISDRPGLLDNEQFF	TGTGCCATCAGTGACCGACCGGGACTACTCGACAATGAGCAGTTCTTC
-	-	TRBV19	TRBJ1-1	CASSHGGSTEAFF	TGTGCCAGTAGTCACGGGGGAAGCACTGAAGCTTTCTTT
-	-	TRBV19	TRBJ2-1	CASSQKVGGLFNEQFF	TGTGCCAGTAGCCAAAAGGTGGGGGGGCTTTTCAATGAGCAGTTCTTC